This T cell receptor beta chain was recovered during a study of control samples from healthy donors and cancer patients. The ends were cut back, 0 bases at V and 16 bases at J, with 16 bases in the middle. Germline CDR1 reads WNHNN; CDR2 reads SYGVQD (reference sequence). The CDR3 consists of 13 residues. Data came from immunoSEQ multiplex PCR; TCRdb stores just in-frame clones and leaves some out. The profile shows under 200,000 clones, 85% to 95% of them singletons. The sequence came from a woman aged 55-70 years in good health. Sequencing input: blood. The rearrangement uses TRBV10-1 and TRBJ1-3; D remains ambiguous. CDR3 in DNA: TGCGCCAGCAGTGAGTCGACGGCCAGTATGCGGTATTTT. Residues: CASSESTASMRYF.